The 21 T cell receptor beta chains presented below share a single source sample, sequenced in a study of T cell repertoires in cytomegalovirus infection. One entry per CDR3 protein, called by TCRdb with MiXCR from the reads. In the table there are some 270,000 distinct CDR3 sequences, about 20% of which are singletons. These receptors have no known antigen. The sample was cultured PBMCs, taken from culture after CMV antigen stimulation. These receptors were obtained from a human donor in good health (CMV status not recorded). Some clones in this sample may be carry-over from other donors' samples.

This clonotype was seen at least ten times. The chain is built from TRBV7-9 and TRBJ2-1, with D tentatively TRBD1 (5 bases). From germline, CDR1 is SEHNR and CDR2 FQNEAQ (reference sequence). V dropped 4 bases and J dropped 6 bases, with 16 bases sitting between them. The CDR3 runs to 15 residues. In nucleotides, the CDR3 is TGTGCCAGCAGCTCCCAGGGTGGTGGGCGCAATGAGCAGTTCTTC. This translates into CASSSQGGGRNEQFF.

This clonotype was observed many times. CDR3 sequence reads: CASSLTSGTDTQYF. In nucleotides, the CDR3 is TGTGCCAGCAGCTTAACTAGCGGCACAGATACGCAGTATTTT. The chain recombines TRBV7-2 with TRBJ2-3, with 7 nucleotides matching TRBD2. V lost 2 bases to trimming and J lost 1 base; unmatched junction nucleotides: 0. The CDR3 covers 14 residues. CDR1 and CDR2 (germline): SGHTA, FQGNSA.

In this sample, this clonotype turned up a few times. This rearrangement joins TRBV2 to TRBJ2-7, with D perhaps matching TRBD2 (5 bases). Trimming took off 3 bases at V and 0 bases at J, with 9 bases between the two ends. Germline CDR1 is SNHLY and CDR2 is FYNNEI. There are 14 residues in the CDR3. This CDR3 is CASSERVPSYEQYF. DNA for the CDR3: TGTGCCAGCAGTGAGCGGGTACCCTCCTACGAGCAGTACTTC.

The rearrangement joins TRBV7-2 to TRBJ1-3; D ambiguous. The V gene's germline CDR1 is SGHTA and CDR2 FQGNSA. V lost 3 bases, J lost 0 bases, and 6 bases lay in between. The CDR3 runs to 14 residues. In DNA, the CDR3 is TGTGCCAGCAGCTTGGACCCCTCTGGAAACACCATATATTTT. Encoded protein: CASSLDPSGNTIYF.

This clonotype was detected ten times or more. The V gene is TRBV7-2, the J gene TRBJ2-5; D gene unclear. The germline CDR1 and CDR2 sequences are SGHTA and FQGNSA. There are 10 residues in the CDR3. Trimming left V 5 bases short and J 10 bases short, with 8 bases between. The CDR3 coding sequence is TGTGCCAGCAGCCAGAATGTCCAGTACTTC. Residues: CASSQNVQYF.

The V and J genes are TRBV4-1 and TRBJ2-7, with TRBD1 identical over 7 bases. The CDR3 extends over 15 amino acids. Unmatched junction bases numbered 4, after V lost 2 bases and J lost 0 bases. The germline gives CDR1 MGHRA, CDR2 YSYEKL. CDR3 nucleotide sequence: TGCGCCAGCAGCCAAACGACAGGGAACTCCTACGAGCAGTACGTC. As protein: CASSQTTGNSYEQYV.

This clonotype turned up a few times. This chain uses TRBV7-2 with TRBJ2-1, with 12 bases aligning to TRBD2. Germline assignment: CDR1 SGHTA and CDR2 FQGNSA. CDR3 length: 17 residues. V trimming: 5 bases; J trimming: 0 bases; junction bases outside the gene matches: 5. DNA of the CDR3: TGTGCCAGCAGCAAAACTAGCGGGAGGTTCTCCTACAATGAGCAGTTCTTC. It encodes CASSKTSGRFSYNEQFF.

This clonotype was counted a few times. The chain carries TRBV4-2 and TRBJ2-7, with D perhaps matching TRBD2 (5 bases). CDR1 LGHNA and CDR2 YNFKEQ come from the germline V gene. The CDR3 contains 15 residues. Deletions cut 5 bases from V and 0 bases from J, with 14 bases between. The CDR3 reads CASSLREGDSYEQYF. CDR3 coding DNA: TGTGCCAGCAGCTTGCGTGAGGGCGACTCCTACGAGCAGTACTTC.

Details on this clonotype: At one of its ends the junction is not consistent with the germline gene, which may arise from a read error. The chain recombines TRBV7-2 with TRBJ2-7; no clear D gene. CDR3 length equals 12 residues. Germline values: CDR1 SGHTA, CDR2 FQGNSA. The CDR3 DNA follows: TGTGCCAGCAGCTTGAGCTCCTACGGGCAGTACTTC. Translated: CASSLSSYGQYF.

V is TRBV30 and J is TRBJ1-1; 8 bases agree with TRBD1. This CDR3 spans 15 amino acids. Germline V gene sequence: CDR1 GTSNPN, CDR2 SVGIG (reference sequence). After removal of 3 bases from V and 2 bases from J, the junction contained 8 bases not matched to a gene. This CDR3 reads CAWSYQGALNTEAFF. The CDR3 region has the DNA TGTGCCTGGAGCTATCAGGGGGCCCTCAACACTGAAGCTTTCTTT.

This clonotype appeared a few times. The chain joins TRBV23-1 to TRBJ2-2; 10 nucleotides match TRBD1. TRBV23-1 is labeled an ORF, and its function is uncertain. This CDR3 is 16 amino acids long. V was clipped by 2 bases and J by 5 bases; unmatched bases: 5. The DNA of the CDR3 is TGCGCCAGCAGTCAACGGACAGGGGGATGTACCGGGGAGCTGTTTTTT. Translated, it gives CASSQRTGGCTGELFF.

J is TRBJ1-2 and V is TRBV19; 7 nucleotides line up with TRBD1. Trimming took 6 bases from V and 4 from J; bases not matched to a gene: 5. CDR3 length: 13 residues. Germline CDR1 is LNHDA and CDR2 is SQIVND (reference sequence). CDR3 sequence: CASSPGQVYGYTF. The CDR3 DNA is TGTGCCAGTAGCCCTGGACAGGTCTATGGCTACACCTTC. Variable domain in full (rest from reference TRBV19 and TRBJ1-2): DGGITQSPKYLFRKEGQNVTLSCEQNLNHDAMYWYRQDPGQGLRLIYYSQIVNDFQKGDIAEGYSVSREKKESFPLTVTSAQKNPTAFYLCASSPGQVYGYTFGSGTRLTVV.

The table lists this clonotype with a few counts. The chain recombines TRBV6-1 with TRBJ1-5; 11 nucleotides line up with TRBD1. The CDR3 has 15 amino acids. From germline, CDR1 is MNHNS and CDR2 SASEGT. Trimming at V came to 9 bases and at J to 2 bases, leaving 6 bases not matched to a gene. CDR3 region: CASRAGQGGNQPQHF. CDR3 DNA: TGTGCCAGTCGAGCGGGACAGGGGGGCAATCAGCCCCAGCATTTT.

This clonotype was picked up a small number of times. The chain is built from TRBV20-1 and TRBJ2-7; D possibly corresponds to TRBD1 (6 bases). The CDR3 sequence is 14 residues long. Trimming took 6 bases from V and 6 from J, leaving 21 bases between them. Germline V CDR1 and CDR2: DFQATT, SNEGSKA (reference sequence). The CDR3 DNA reads TGCAGTGCCGGAACCTTGGGGGCCCAGGGCGAGCAGTACTTC. Amino acid sequence: CSAGTLGAQGEQYF.

V and J are TRBV9 and TRBJ2-3, with TRBD1 as a possible D gene (7 bases). This CDR3 comprises 15 residues. CDR1 SGDLS and CDR2 YYNGEE come from the germline V gene. Trimming took 5 bases from V and 1 from J, leaving 14 bases between them. CDR3 amino acids: CASSKGAGRTDTQYF. The CDR3 nucleotides read TGTGCCAGCAGTAAGGGGGCGGGGCGCACAGATACGCAGTATTTT.

Many counts were recorded for this clonotype. The genes are TRBV7-8 and TRBJ2-7, with 7 positions matching TRBD2. With V trimmed by 4 bases and J by 0 bases, 6 bases remained unmatched. Germline V gene lookup returns CDR1 SGHVS and CDR2 FQNEAQ. The CDR3 length is 15 residues. CDR3 loop: CASSSKRDLSYEQYF. In DNA form, the CDR3 reads TGTGCCAGCAGCTCCAAGCGGGACCTCTCCTACGAGCAGTACTTC.

This clonotype showed up many times. The chain couples TRBV5-1 to TRBJ2-1; 15 bases line up with TRBD2. Germline CDR1 SGHRS, CDR2 YFSETQ. V lost 3 bases, J lost 4 bases, and 5 bases stayed unmatched. This CDR3 is built from 17 residues. The CDR3 DNA reads TGCGCCAGCAGCTGGACTAGCGGGAGGGCGGGATACAATGAGCAGTTCTTC. Amino acids: CASSWTSGRAGYNEQFF.

J is TRBJ2-6 and V is TRBV6-1; D unresolved. V lost 6 bases and J lost 2, with 11 bases in between. There are 15 residues in the CDR3. CDR1 and CDR2 (germline): MNHNS, SASEGT. CDR3 loop: CASSRRETGANVLTF. In DNA form, the CDR3 reads TGTGCCAGCAGCCGTAGGGAAACTGGGGCCAACGTCCTGACTTTC.

The V and J genes are TRBV6-1 and TRBJ2-3; D uncertain. Trimming cost V 3 bases and J 4 bases, with 8 bases left between them. The CDR3 runs to 13 residues. Germline CDR1 is MNHNS and CDR2 is SASEGT. In DNA form, the CDR3 reads TGTGCCAGCAGTGACGTGGTTGCAGATACGCAGTATTTT. Its protein product is CASSDVVADTQYF.

This clonotype has a handful of counts. The chain links TRBV5-4 to TRBJ2-5, with D perhaps matching TRBD1 (5 bases). V gave up 0 bases and J gave up 5 bases, with 8 bases separating them. The CDR3 sequence is 13 residues long. Germline-derived CDR1 and CDR2 are SGHNT and YYREEE (reference sequence). CDR3 loop: CASSLAQAETQYF. The CDR3 DNA reads TGTGCCAGCAGCTTGGCACAGGCGGAGACCCAGTACTTC. Supplemented by reference TRBV5-4 and TRBJ2-5, the full variable domain reads ETGVTQSPTHLIKTRGQQVTLRCSSQSGHNTVSWYQQALGQGPQFIFQYYREEENGRGNFPPRFSGLQFPNYSSELNVNALELDDSALYLCASSLAQAETQYFGPGTRLLVL.

The gene calls are TRBV27 and TRBJ1-1; tentative D call: TRBD1 (6 bases). The germline CDR1 and CDR2 sequences are MNHEY and SMNVEV (reference sequence). Trimming took off 1 base at V and 1 base at J, with 10 bases between the two ends. The CDR3 consists of 15 residues. The CDR3 DNA sequence: TGTGCCAGCAGTTTATGGGGGGCACAGAACACTGAAGCTTTCTTT. Translating gives CASSLWGAQNTEAFF.